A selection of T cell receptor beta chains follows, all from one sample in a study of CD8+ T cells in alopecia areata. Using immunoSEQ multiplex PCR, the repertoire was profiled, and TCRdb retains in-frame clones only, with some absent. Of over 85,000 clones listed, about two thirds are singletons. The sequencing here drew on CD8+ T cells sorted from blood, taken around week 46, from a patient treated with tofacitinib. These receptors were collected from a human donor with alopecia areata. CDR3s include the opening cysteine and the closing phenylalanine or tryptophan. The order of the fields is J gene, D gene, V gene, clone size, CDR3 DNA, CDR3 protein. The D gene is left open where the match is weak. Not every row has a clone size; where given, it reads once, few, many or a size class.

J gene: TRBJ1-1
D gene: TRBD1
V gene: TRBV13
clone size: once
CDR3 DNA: TGTGCCAGCAGCTTCCTACAGGGGGCAGGTGAAGCTTTCTTT
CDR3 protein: CASSFLQGAGEAFF

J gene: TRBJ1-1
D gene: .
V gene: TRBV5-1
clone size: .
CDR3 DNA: TGCGCCAGCAGCTTGGAAATGGTGAACACTGAAGCTTTCTTT
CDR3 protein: CASSLEMVNTEAFF

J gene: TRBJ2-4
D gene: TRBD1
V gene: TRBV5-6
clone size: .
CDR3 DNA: TGTGCCAGCAGCTTACCTACAGGGGGCCCGCGAGAAAACATTCAGTACTTC
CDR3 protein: CASSLPTGGPRENIQYF

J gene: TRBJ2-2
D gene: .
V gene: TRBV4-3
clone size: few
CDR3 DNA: TGCGCCAGCAGCCAGGGGCGGAATACCGGGGAGCTGTTTTTT
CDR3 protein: CASSQGRNTGELFF

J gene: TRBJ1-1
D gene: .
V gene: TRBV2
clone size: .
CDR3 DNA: TGTGCCAGCACCACGAACACTGAAGCTTTCTTT
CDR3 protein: CASTTNTEAFF

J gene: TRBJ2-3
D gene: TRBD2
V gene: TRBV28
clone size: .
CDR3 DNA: TGTGCCAGCAGTTTGGCGGGGGGAGGAGATACGCAGTATTTT
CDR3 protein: CASSLAGGGDTQYF

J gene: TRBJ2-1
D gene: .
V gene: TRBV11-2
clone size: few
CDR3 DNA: TGTGCCAGCAGCTTAGATATGTATGAGCAGTTCTTC
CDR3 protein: CASSLDMYEQFF

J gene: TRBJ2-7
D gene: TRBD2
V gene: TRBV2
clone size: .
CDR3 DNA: TGTGCCAGCAGTGAAACCGGGACTAGCCGCTACGAGCAGTACTTC
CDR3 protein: CASSETGTSRYEQYF

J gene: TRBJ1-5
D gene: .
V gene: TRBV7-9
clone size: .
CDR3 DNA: TGTGCCAGCAGCCCAGGCGGTCGCAATCAGCCCCAGCATTTT
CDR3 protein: CASSPGGRNQPQHF

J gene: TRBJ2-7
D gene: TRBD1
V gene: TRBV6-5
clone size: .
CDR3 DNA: TGTGCCAGCAGTTCTGACAGGGGAGCCTACGAGCAGTACTTC
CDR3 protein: CASSSDRGAYEQYF

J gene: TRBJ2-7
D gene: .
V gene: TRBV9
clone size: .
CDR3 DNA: TGTGCCAGCAGCGCAGGACGTGAGGCATCCTACGAGCAGTACTTC
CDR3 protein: CASSAGREASYEQYF

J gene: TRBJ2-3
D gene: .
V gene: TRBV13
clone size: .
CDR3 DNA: TGTGCCAGCACGAGGAGGGGCAGCACAGATACGCAGTATTTT
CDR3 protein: CASTRRGSTDTQYF

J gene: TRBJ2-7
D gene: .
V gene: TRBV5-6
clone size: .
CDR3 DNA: TGTGCCAGCAGCTCCCAGCAGACCGGTCTATACGAGCAGTACTTC
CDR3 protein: CASSSQQTGLYEQYF

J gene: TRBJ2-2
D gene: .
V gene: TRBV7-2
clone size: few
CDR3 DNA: TGTGCCAGCAGCTTAAGCTCGGGGACCGGGGAGCTGTTTTTT
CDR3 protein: CASSLSSGTGELFF

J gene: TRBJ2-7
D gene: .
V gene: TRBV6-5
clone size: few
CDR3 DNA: TGTGCCAGCGGAGGGTTCTCCTACGAGCAGTACTTC
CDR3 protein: CASGGFSYEQYF

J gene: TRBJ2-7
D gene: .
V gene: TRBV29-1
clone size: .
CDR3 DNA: TGCAGCGTCGACAGCTCTTACGAGCAGTACTTC
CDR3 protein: CSVDSSYEQYF

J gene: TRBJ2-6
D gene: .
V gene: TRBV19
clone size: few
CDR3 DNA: TGTGCCAGTAGTATCGAGGTGACCTCTGGGGCCAACGTCCTGACTTTC
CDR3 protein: CASSIEVTSGANVLTF

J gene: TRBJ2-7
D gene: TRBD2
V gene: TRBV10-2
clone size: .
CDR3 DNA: TGCGCCAGCAGTGACCCTAGCGGGGGGTACGAGCAGTACTTC
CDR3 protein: CASSDPSGGYEQYF

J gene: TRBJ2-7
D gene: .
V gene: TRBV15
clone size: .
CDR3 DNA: TGTGCCACCAGCCGGTCAGGGGAAGGGTACGAGCAGTACTTC
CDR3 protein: CATSRSGEGYEQYF

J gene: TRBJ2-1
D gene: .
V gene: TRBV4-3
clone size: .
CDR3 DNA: TGCGCCAGCAGCCAAGAGGGAGGATTCAACAATGAGCAGTTCTTC
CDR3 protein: CASSQEGGFNNEQFF

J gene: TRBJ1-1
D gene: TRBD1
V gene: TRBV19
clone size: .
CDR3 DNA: TGTGCCAGTAGTATATCCCACAGGGGAGGTGAAGCTTTCTTT
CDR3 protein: CASSISHRGGEAFF

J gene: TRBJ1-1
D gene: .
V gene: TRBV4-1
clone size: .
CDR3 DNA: TGCGCCAGCAGCCAAGATGGCGGCCCCCTCATGGACACTGAAGCTTTCTTT
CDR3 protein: CASSQDGGPLMDTEAFF

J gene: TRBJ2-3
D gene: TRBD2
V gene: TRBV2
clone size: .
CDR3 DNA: TGTGCCAGCACCACCACGGGGGGTTCCTCTAGCACAGATACGCAGTATTTT
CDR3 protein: CASTTTGGSSSTDTQYF

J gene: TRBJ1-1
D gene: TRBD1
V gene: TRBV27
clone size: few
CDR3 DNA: TGTGCCAGCCGACAGGGTGGCACTGAAGCTTTCTTT
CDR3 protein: CASRQGGTEAFF

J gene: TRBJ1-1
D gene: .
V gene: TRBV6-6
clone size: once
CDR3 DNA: TGTGCCAGCAGTTACTCTAACAGGGAGAACACTGAAGCTTTCTTT
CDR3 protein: CASSYSNRENTEAFF

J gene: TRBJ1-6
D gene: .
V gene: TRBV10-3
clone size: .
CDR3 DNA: TGTGCCATCAGTGAGGCAGCGGACTCCTATAATTCACCCCTCCACTTT
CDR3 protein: CAISEAADSYNSPLHF

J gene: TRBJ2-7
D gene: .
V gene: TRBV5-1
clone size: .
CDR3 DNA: TGCGCCAGCAGCCACGGGGATCCCAACGAGCAGTACTTC
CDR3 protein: CASSHGDPNEQYF

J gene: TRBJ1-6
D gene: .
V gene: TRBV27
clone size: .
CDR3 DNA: TGTGCCAGCAGTTTATCAGGCAATTCACCCCTCCACTTT
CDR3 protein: CASSLSGNSPLHF

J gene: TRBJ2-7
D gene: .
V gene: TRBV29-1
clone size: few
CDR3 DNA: TGCAGCGTTGAGGAGGGGACCTACGAGCAGTACTTC
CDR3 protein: CSVEEGTYEQYF

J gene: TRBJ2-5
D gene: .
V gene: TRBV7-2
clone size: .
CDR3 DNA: TGTGCCAGCAGCTTCTCACGGGACGACCCCCAAGAGACCCAGTACTTC
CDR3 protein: CASSFSRDDPQETQYF

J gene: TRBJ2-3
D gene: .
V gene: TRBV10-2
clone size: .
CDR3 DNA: TGCGCCAGCAGTGAACACAGGATCACAGATACGCAGTATTTT
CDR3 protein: CASSEHRITDTQYF

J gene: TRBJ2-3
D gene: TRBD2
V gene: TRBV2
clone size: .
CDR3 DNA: TGTGCCAGCAGTGGGGGACTAAGGGGACCTAGCACAGATACGCAGTATTTT
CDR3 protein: CASSGGLRGPSTDTQYF

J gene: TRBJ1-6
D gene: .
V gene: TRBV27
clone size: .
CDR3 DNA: TGTGCCAGCAGTTTATCGGTTGATTCACCCCTCCACTTT
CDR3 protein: CASSLSVDSPLHF

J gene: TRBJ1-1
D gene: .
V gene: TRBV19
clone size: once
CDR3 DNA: TGTGCCAGTAATATCGACCCGTCAGGGTTCGACACTGAAGCTTTCTTT
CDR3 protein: CASNIDPSGFDTEAFF

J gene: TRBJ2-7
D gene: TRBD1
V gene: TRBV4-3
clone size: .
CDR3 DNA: TGCGCCAGCAGCCAAGACCCAGGGGGTTCCTACGAGCAGTACTTC
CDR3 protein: CASSQDPGGSYEQYF

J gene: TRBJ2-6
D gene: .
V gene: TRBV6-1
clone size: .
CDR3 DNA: TGTGCCAGCAGTGGCGGTGGGACGGGGCTCTCTCTCTCTGGGGCCAACGTCCTGACTTTC
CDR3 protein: CASSGGGTGLSLSGANVLTF

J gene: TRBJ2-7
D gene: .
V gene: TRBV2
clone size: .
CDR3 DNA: TGTGCCAGCAGTGAAGACGGAGGACAGTACTTC
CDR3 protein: CASSEDGGQYF

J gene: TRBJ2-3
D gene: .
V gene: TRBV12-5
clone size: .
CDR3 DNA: TGTGCTAGTCGATTCGACAGTCGTAGCACAGATACGCAGTATTTT
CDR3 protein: CASRFDSRSTDTQYF

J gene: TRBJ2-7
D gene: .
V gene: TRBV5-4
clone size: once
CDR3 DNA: TGTGCCAGCAGCTTGGAGCCAGCCTACGAGCAGTACTTC
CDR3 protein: CASSLEPAYEQYF

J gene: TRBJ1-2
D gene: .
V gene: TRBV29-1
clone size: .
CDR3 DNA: TGCAGCGTTGAAGGGGGAGCGGACTATGGCTACACCTTC
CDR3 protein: CSVEGGADYGYTF

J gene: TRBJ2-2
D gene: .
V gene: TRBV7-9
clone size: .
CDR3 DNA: TGTGCCAGTCCGCCACCCCGGGACATAACGATCGACACCGGGGAGCTGTTTTTT
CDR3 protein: CASPPPRDITIDTGELFF

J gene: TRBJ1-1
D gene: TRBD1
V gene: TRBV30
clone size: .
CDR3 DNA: TGTGCCTGGAAAGGGACAGAGAACGAAGCTTTCTTT
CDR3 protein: CAWKGTENEAFF

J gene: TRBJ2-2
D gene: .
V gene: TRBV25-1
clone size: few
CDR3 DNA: TGTGCCAGCAGTGGTCTATACACCGGGGAGCTGTTTTTT
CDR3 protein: CASSGLYTGELFF

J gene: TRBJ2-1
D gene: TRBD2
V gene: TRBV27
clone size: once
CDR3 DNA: TGTGCCAGCCTAAAGTCGGCGGGGGGGCCAGGAAATGAGCAGTTCTTC
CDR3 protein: CASLKSAGGPGNEQFF

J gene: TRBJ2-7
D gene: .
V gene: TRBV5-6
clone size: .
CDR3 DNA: TGTGCCAGCAGCTCCACAGGGAGCTGGGACGAGCAGTACTTC
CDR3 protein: CASSSTGSWDEQYF

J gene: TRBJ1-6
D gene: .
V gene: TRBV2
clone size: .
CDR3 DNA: TGTGCCAGCAGTGCTTCCGGAGGAGGTGGTAATTCACCCCTCCACTTT
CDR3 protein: CASSASGGGGNSPLHF

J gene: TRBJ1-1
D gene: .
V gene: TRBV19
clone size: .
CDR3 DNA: TGTGCCAGTAGGGCCGGAGAAGGGGTAACTGAAGCTTTCTTT
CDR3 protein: CASRAGEGVTEAFF

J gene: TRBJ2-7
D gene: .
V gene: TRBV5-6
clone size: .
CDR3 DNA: TGTGCCAGCAGCTTGGGCCCGTCCGGCCACGAGCAGTACTTC
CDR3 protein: CASSLGPSGHEQYF

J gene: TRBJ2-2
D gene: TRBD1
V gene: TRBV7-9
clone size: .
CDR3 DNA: TGTGCCAGCAGCTCAGCCGGGACAGCAACCGGGGAGCTGTTTTTT
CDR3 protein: CASSSAGTATGELFF

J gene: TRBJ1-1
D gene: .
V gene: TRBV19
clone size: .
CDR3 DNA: TGTGCCAGTAGTATGAGTGAAGGAACTGAAGCTTTCTTT
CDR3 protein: CASSMSEGTEAFF

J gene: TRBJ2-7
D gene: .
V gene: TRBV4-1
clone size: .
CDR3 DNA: TGCGCCAGCAGCCAAGCTAAGGGTGACGAGCAGTACTTC
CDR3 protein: CASSQAKGDEQYF

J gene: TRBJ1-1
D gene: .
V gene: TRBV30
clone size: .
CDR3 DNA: TGTGCCTGGAGTGTGGTCGGAGGCACTGAAGCTTTCTTT
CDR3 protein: CAWSVVGGTEAFF

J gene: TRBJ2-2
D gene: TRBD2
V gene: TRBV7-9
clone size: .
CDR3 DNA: TGTGCCAGCAGCCCCGGCCCCGGGGGGTCCGGGGAGCTGTTTTTT
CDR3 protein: CASSPGPGGSGELFF

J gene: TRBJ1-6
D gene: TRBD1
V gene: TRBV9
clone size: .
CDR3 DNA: TGTGCCAGCAGCGTGTTTGGGGACAGCTCCTATAATTCACCCCTCCACTTT
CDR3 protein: CASSVFGDSSYNSPLHF

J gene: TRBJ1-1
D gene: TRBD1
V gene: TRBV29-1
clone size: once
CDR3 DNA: TGCAGCGTTGAAGAGGAGGACAGGACACATGAAGCTTTCTTT
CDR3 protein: CSVEEEDRTHEAFF

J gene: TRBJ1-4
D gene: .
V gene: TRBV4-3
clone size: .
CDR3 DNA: TGCGCCAGCAGCCAAGATCGGGCCCAGTTGGGAAAACTGTTTTTT
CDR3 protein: CASSQDRAQLGKLFF

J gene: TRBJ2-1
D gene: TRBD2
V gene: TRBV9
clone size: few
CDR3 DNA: TGTGCCAGCAGCGTATTCGGGGGGGCTAATGAGCAGTTCTTC
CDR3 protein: CASSVFGGANEQFF

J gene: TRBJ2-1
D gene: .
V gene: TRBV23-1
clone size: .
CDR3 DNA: TGCGCCAGCAGTCAAACAGGGGGGGGCTACAATGAGCAGTTCTTC
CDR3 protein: CASSQTGGGYNEQFF